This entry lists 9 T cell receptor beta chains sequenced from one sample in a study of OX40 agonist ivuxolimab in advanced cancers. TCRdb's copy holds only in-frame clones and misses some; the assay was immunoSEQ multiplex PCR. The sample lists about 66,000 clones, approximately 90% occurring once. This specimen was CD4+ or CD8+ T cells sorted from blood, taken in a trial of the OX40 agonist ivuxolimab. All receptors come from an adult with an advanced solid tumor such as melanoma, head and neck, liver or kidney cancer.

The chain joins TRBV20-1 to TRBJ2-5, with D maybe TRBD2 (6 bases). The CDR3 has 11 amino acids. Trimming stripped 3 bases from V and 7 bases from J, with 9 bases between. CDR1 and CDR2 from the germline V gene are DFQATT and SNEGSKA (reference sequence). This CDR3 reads CSASMEGTQYF. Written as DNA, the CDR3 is TGCAGTGCTAGTATGGAGGGGACCCAGTACTTC.

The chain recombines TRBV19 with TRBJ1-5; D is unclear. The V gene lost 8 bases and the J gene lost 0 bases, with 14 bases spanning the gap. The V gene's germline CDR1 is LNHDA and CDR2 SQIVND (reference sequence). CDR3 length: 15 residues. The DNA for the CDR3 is TGTGCCAGTCGCCATACGGTTTATAGCAATCAGCCCCAGCATTTT. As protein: CASRHTVYSNQPQHF. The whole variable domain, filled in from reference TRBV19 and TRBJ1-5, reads DGGITQSPKYLFRKEGQNVTLSCEQNLNHDAMYWYRQDPGQGLRLIYYSQIVNDFQKGDIAEGYSVSREKKESFPLTVTSAQKNPTAFYLCASRHTVYSNQPQHFGDGTRLSIL.

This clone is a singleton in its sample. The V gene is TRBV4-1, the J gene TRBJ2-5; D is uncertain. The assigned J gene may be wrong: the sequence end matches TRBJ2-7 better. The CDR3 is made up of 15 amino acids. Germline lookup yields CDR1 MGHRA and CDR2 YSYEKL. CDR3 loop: CASSPARLSTYEQYF. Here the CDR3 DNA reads TGCGCCAGCAGCCCCGCCCGGCTATCCACCTACGAGCAGTACTTC.

This CDR3 reads CASSLNPTSGAYEQYF. DNA for the CDR3: TGTGCCAGCAGCTTAAACCCGACTAGCGGCGCCTACGAGCAGTACTTC. The chain couples TRBV7-9 to TRBJ2-7, with TRBD2 matching over 9 bases. The CDR3 is 16 residues long. J was trimmed by 2 bases and V by 2 bases; bases with no gene match: 7. The germline V gene encodes CDR1 SEHNR and CDR2 FQNEAQ (reference sequence).

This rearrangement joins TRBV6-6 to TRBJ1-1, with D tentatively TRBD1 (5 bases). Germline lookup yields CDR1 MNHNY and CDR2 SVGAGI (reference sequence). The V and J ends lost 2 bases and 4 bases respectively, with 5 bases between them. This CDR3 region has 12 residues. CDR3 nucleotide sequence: TGTGCCAGCAGTTACGGGGGCACTGAAGCTTTCTTT. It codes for CASSYGGTEAFF.

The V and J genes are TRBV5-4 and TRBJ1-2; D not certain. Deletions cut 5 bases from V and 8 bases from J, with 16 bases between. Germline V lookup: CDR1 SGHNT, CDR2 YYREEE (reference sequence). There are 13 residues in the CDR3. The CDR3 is CASSLRVAQGYTF. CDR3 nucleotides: TGTGCCAGCAGTTTGAGGGTTGCTCAAGGCTACACCTTC.

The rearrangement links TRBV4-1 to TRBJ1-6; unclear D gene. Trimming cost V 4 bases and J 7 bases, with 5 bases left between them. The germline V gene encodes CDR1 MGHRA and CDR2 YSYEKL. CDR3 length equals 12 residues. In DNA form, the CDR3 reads TGCGCCAGCAGCCTACAGAATTCACCCCTCCACTTT. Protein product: CASSLQNSPLHF.

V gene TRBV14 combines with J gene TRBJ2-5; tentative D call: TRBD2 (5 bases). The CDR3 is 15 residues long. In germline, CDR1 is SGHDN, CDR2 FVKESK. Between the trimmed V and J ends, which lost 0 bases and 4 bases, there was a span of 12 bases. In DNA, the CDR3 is TGTGCCAGCAGCCAAGAACCGTCTAGCCGAGAGACCCAGTACTTC. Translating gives CASSQEPSSRETQYF.

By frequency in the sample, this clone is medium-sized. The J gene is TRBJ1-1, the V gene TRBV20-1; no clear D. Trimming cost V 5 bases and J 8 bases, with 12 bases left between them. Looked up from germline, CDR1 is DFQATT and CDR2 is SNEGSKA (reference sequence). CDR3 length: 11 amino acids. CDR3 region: CSADHMPEAFF. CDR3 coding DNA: TGCAGTGCTGACCATATGCCAGAAGCTTTCTTT.